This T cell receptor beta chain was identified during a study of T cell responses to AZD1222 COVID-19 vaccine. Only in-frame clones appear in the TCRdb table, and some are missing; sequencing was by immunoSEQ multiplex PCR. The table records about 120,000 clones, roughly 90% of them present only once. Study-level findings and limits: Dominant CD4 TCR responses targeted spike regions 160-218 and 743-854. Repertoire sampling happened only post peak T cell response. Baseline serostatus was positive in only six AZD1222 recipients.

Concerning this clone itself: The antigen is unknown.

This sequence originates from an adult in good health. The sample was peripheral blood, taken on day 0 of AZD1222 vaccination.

The CDR3 spells CASSVEHGVNSGANVLTF. The CDR3, as DNA: TGTGCCAGCAGCGTAGAGCACGGCGTAAACTCTGGGGCCAACGTCCTGACTTTC. The chain links TRBV9 to TRBJ2-6; D remains unclear. The CDR3 totals 18 residues. Trimming removed 0 bases at V and 0 bases at J, with 13 bases between. CDR1 and CDR2 from the germline V gene are SGDLS and YYNGEE.